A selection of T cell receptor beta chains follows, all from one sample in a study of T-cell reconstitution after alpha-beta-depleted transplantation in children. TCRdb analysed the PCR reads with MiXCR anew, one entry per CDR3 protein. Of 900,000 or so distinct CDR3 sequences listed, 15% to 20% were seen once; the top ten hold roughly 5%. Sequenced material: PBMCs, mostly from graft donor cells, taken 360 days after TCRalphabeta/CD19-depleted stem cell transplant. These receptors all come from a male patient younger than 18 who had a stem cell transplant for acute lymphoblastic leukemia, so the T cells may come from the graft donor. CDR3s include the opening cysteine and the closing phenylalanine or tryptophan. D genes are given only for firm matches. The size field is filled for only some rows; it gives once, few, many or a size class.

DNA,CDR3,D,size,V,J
TGTGCCAGCAGCATGAACAGATTCAATGAGCAGTTCTTC,CASSMNRFNEQFF,-,-,TRBV7-6,TRBJ2-1
TGCAGCGCCCCTACATGGGGGGGCGGCTACACCTTC,CSAPTWGGGYTF,-,-,TRBV29-1,TRBJ1-2
TGTGCCAGCAGCTTAGGGGGGGCCCTCTACGAGCAGTACTTC,CASSLGGALYEQYF,-,many,TRBV14,TRBJ2-7
TGTGCCACCAGCAGAGTAGCCGGGTGGGGTGAGGCGGGACCCACCTACAATGAGCAGTTCTTC,CATSRVAGWGEAGPTYNEQFF,-,few,TRBV15,TRBJ2-1
TGTGCCAGCAGCCGAAGGGTGACAGGGGATGATGAGCAGTTCTTC,CASSRRVTGDDEQFF,TRBD1,few,TRBV7-9,TRBJ2-1
TGTGCCAGCAGCTGGGTGGAGAGGGATAATGAAAAACTGTTTTTT,CASSWVERDNEKLFF,-,few,TRBV7-8,TRBJ1-4
TGCGCCAGCAGCGCCATCCGTCAGGGGGTATACGAGCAGTACTTC,CASSAIRQGVYEQYF,TRBD1,-,TRBV5-1,TRBJ2-7
TGTGCCACCAGTGAGAGGGGGGAGTCCTACGAGCAGTACTTC,CATSERGESYEQYF,-,-,TRBV24-1,TRBJ2-7
TGCAGTGTGATTTTCAGAGGCTACACCTTC,CSVIFRGYTF,-,once,TRBV20-1,TRBJ1-2
TGCAGTGCCACCGCAGGGGGCGCCTACAATGAGCAGTTCTTC,CSATAGGAYNEQFF,TRBD1,-,TRBV20-1,TRBJ2-1
TGCAGTGCTAGAGATCGACAGGGGATGTCCTATAGCAATCAGCCCCAGCATTTT,CSARDRQGMSYSNQPQHF,TRBD1,-,TRBV20-1,TRBJ1-5
TGTGCCAGCAGCCAAGTTTGGTGGTGGAACACTGAAGCTTTCTTT,CASSQVWWWNTEAFF,-,few,TRBV14,TRBJ1-1
TGTGCCAGCAGCTTAGTCCCGGGACAGGGCCGGACCCAGTACTTC,CASSLVPGQGRTQYF,TRBD1,few,TRBV7-2,TRBJ2-5
TGCAGCGTTGGGCAGGGTCGAGTCGAGCAGTACTTC,CSVGQGRVEQYF,-,few,TRBV29-1,TRBJ2-7
TGCAGTGCTAGAGTTGGCTGGCCAAACTCCTACGAGCAGTACTTC,CSARVGWPNSYEQYF,-,-,TRBV20-1,TRBJ2-7
TGTGCCAGCAGCCCCCCGGGGGGGCGCAATGAGCAGTTCTTC,CASSPPGGRNEQFF,TRBD2,-,TRBV13,TRBJ2-1
TGCAGCGTTGGACAGGCCTACACAGATACGCAGTATTTT,CSVGQAYTDTQYF,-,few,TRBV29-1,TRBJ2-3
TGTGCCAGCAGTGGGTGGAATGAGCAGTTCTTC,CASSGWNEQFF,-,-,TRBV2,TRBJ2-1
TGCGCCAGCAGCCTAATTAGCCCGAGGAACACCGGGGAGCTGTTTTTT,CASSLISPRNTGELFF,-,-,TRBV5-1,TRBJ2-2
TGCAGTGCTAGACCTGCGGATAGGACTTCTACCTACGAGCAGTACTTC,CSARPADRTSTYEQYF,-,-,TRBV20-1,TRBJ2-7
TGCGCCAGCAGCCAAGCTTACCTAGCGGGAGGGAACACAGATACGCAGTATTTT,CASSQAYLAGGNTDTQYF,TRBD2,-,TRBV4-1,TRBJ2-3
TGTGCCAGCAGTCCCGTCCTGGGGGGAGAGGGGTACAATGAGCAGTTCTTC,CASSPVLGGEGYNEQFF,-,few,TRBV12-3/TRBV12-4,TRBJ2-1
TGCGCCAGCAGCCCCCTAGGTAGCTATGAGCAGTTCTTC,CASSPLGSYEQFF,-,medium-sized,TRBV5-1,TRBJ2-1
TGTGCCAGTGACCCGGGATCTACCACCTACGAGCAGTACTTC,CASDPGSTTYEQYF,-,few,TRBV10-3,TRBJ2-7
TGCGCCAGCAGCCAACCCAGGCAGGGAAGAAATGAGCAGTTCTTC,CASSQPRQGRNEQFF,-,-,TRBV4-1,TRBJ2-1
TGCAGCGTCGTTCTAGGAATTGGGGAGCAGTACTTC,CSVVLGIGEQYF,-,many,TRBV29-1,TRBJ2-7
TGTGCCAGCAGCACTGCAACTAATGAAAAACTGTTTTTT,CASSTATNEKLFF,-,-,TRBV7-6,TRBJ1-4
TGCGCCAGCAGTCACTCCTGGGACGAGCAGTACTTC,CASSHSWDEQYF,-,-,TRBV5-1,TRBJ2-7
TGTGCCAGCAGCTCAAACAGGGGGGTAGATACGCAGTATTTT,CASSSNRGVDTQYF,TRBD1,-,TRBV7-2,TRBJ2-3
TGCGCCAGCAGCTTGGAGGGGAACATTCAGTACTTC,CASSLEGNIQYF,-,few,TRBV5-1,TRBJ2-4
TGTGCCAGCAGTTTATATCGGGCCATAAGACAGGGAGAAGGCTACACCTTC,CASSLYRAIRQGEGYTF,TRBD1,few,TRBV12-3/TRBV12-4,TRBJ1-2
TGTGCCAGCAGCTTACAGGGAGGCCCTAACTATGGCTACACCTTC,CASSLQGGPNYGYTF,-,-,TRBV7-9,TRBJ1-2
TGTGCCAGCAGCCAGCGGACCGTTGCTGGCTACACCTTC,CASSQRTVAGYTF,-,-,TRBV7-8,TRBJ1-2
TGCGCCAGCAGCCAAGATTCGAGGGTTTCAGGTACAGATACGCAGTATTTT,CASSQDSRVSGTDTQYF,-,few,TRBV4-1,TRBJ2-3
TGTGCCAGCAGCTTAACCGTGGGGACTAGCGGGAGGGCAGATACGCAGTATTTT,CASSLTVGTSGRADTQYF,TRBD2,few,TRBV7-3,TRBJ2-3
TGCGCCAGCGGATATGGGACTAGGAGATACGAGCAGTACTTC,CASGYGTRRYEQYF,TRBD2,few,TRBV5-1,TRBJ2-7
TGTGCCAGCAGTAGGCTGGAGTACGGTGAGCAGTTCTTC,CASSRLEYGEQFF,-,-,TRBV2,TRBJ2-1
TGTGCCAGCAGGGCGGGAGAAATCCAAGAGACCCAGTACTTC,CASRAGEIQETQYF,TRBD2,few,TRBV7-9,TRBJ2-5
TGTGCCAGCAGTTTTGGCTACTCCTACGAGCAGTACTTC,CASSFGYSYEQYF,-,many,TRBV12-3/TRBV12-4,TRBJ2-7
TGTGCCAGCAGTCCCGGGACAGGTCTCCCCGGGGAGCGGTTTTTT,CASSPGTGLPGERFF,TRBD1,few,TRBV28,TRBJ2-2
TGTGCCAGCTCAATTCGGACAGGGTTGAAGCGGACTGAAGCTTTCTTT,CASSIRTGLKRTEAFF,TRBD1,few,TRBV18,TRBJ1-1
TGCGCCAGCAGACAGGAGATGACAGATACGCAGTATTTT,CASRQEMTDTQYF,-,-,TRBV5-1,TRBJ2-3
TGTGCCTGGAGTGGTGCGGGCTACGAGCAGTACTTC,CAWSGAGYEQYF,-,-,TRBV30,TRBJ2-7
TGCGCCAGCAGCTTCGGACAGGTTCCTGGCTACACCTTC,CASSFGQVPGYTF,TRBD1,-,TRBV5-1,TRBJ1-2
TGTGCCAGCAGCTTATCCCTAGCGGATGAGCAGTTCTTC,CASSLSLADEQFF,TRBD2,few,TRBV7-9,TRBJ2-1
TGTGCCAGCAGCGTAGCGGGGGGCCCTACGTTTATGAGCACAGATACGCAGTATTTT,CASSVAGGPTFMSTDTQYF,-,few,TRBV9,TRBJ2-3
TGTGCCAGCAGTTTATTTAGAACCGGGGAGCTGTTTTTT,CASSLFRTGELFF,-,many,TRBV12-3/TRBV12-4,TRBJ2-2
TGTGCCACCAGCAAAATGGTAGGCGGAGAGACCCAGTACTTC,CATSKMVGGETQYF,-,many,TRBV15,TRBJ2-5
TGCGCCAGCAGCCAAGATGCGACGGCGTGGTACGAGCAGTACTTC,CASSQDATAWYEQYF,-,few,TRBV4-1,TRBJ2-7
TGTGCCAGCTCACCGACCGGGACAGGTAGCAACCAGCCCCAGCATTTT,CASSPTGTGSNQPQHF,TRBD1,-,TRBV18,TRBJ1-5
TGCGCCAGCAGCTTCTCGGCTGGGGCCAACGTCCTGACTTTC,CASSFSAGANVLTF,-,many,TRBV5-1,TRBJ2-6
TGTGCCATCAGGGACGTAGCTAGCACAGATACGCAGTATTTT,CAIRDVASTDTQYF,-,few,TRBV10-3,TRBJ2-3
TGCGCCAGCAGCCAAGAGATAGGTATGACGATCGGGGGCAATCAGCCCCAGCATTTT,CASSQEIGMTIGGNQPQHF,-,-,TRBV4-1,TRBJ1-5
TGTGCCAGCAGGCTCGGACAGGAAAACACTGAAGCTTTCTTT,CASRLGQENTEAFF,TRBD1,-,TRBV7-9,TRBJ1-1
TGTGCCAGCAGGAAGGGACTAGCGGGCACAGATACGCAGTATTTT,CASRKGLAGTDTQYF,TRBD2,-,TRBV6-1,TRBJ2-3